The 14 T cell receptor beta chains presented below share a single source sample, sequenced in a study of T-cell memory formation after mild COVID-19 listed by TCRdb under 2021. Library method: 5' RACE. Sequencing was performed on an Illumina NovaSeq 6000. The raw public data were reprocessed by TCRdb itself: fastp quality trimming at Q25, MiXCR clonotype calling, in-frame beta chains only. A single entry per CDR3 protein holds the most common genes and DNA from its merged rows. In this sample the table shows 410,000 or so distinct CDR3 sequences, about 22% of which occur a single time. The top ten constitute over 10% of the sample. The material sequenced was PBMCs or a T cell subset sorted from them (not recorded which). These receptors were collected from an adult woman who had mild COVID-19 (a few samples of this study predate the infection). The sample titles of this study are shuffled in the database, so cell type and time point are left out; the donor was told from shared clones.

V gene TRBV29-1 combines with J gene TRBJ2-3; a possible D gene is TRBD2 (7 bases). Germline CDR1 is SQVTM and CDR2 is ANQGSEA. The CDR3 has 15 amino acids. Trimming shortened V by 4 bases and J by 3 bases, and 17 bases separated the two germline ends. The CDR3 DNA sequence: TGCAGCGTTGGAGTGGCCGGGGGGCGGACAGATACGCAGTATTTT. It yields the protein CSVGVAGGRTDTQYF.

V and J are TRBV7-3 and TRBJ2-3, with TRBD2 matching 8 bases. J was trimmed by 2 bases and V by 5 bases; bases with no gene match: 6. The germline CDR1 and CDR2 sequences are SGHTA and FQGTGA. CDR3 length: 15 amino acids. CDR3 sequence (DNA): TGTGCCAGCAGCACCACCGGGAGGGCCACAGATACGCAGTATTTT. Translating it yields CASSTTGRATDTQYF.

This clonotype came up a few times. The chain has TRBV7-9 and TRBJ2-7, with 8 bases aligning to TRBD1. Germline V gives CDR1 SEHNR, CDR2 FQNEAQ (reference sequence). The CDR3 length is 17 residues. Trimming took 0 bases from V and 0 from J; bases not matched to a gene: 7. The CDR3 reads CASSLAAGGPSSYEQYF. For the CDR3, the DNA is TGTGCCAGCAGCTTAGCCGCAGGGGGCCCAAGCTCCTACGAGCAGTACTTC.

The chain employs TRBV12-3 or TRBV12-4 and TRBJ2-1, with 7 bases fitting TRBD1. The CDR3 sequence is 15 residues long. Germline trimming cut 7 bases from V and 9 bases from J; bases unmatched to any gene: 15. The CDR3 region is CASTPLGTETGEQFF. In DNA form, the CDR3 reads TGTGCCAGCACCCCCCTGGGGACAGAGACTGGTGAGCAGTTCTTC.

This clonotype came up a few times. The gene calls are TRBV2 and TRBJ1-1; 11 bases line up with TRBD1. Germline loops: CDR1 SNHLY, CDR2 FYNNEI. The V segment lost 6 bases and the J segment 3 bases; nucleotides outside the gene matches: 6. This CDR3 comprises 15 residues. The chain's CDR3 is CASSHGQGAYTEAFF. Written as DNA, the CDR3 is TGTGCCAGCAGCCACGGACAGGGGGCTTACACTGAAGCTTTCTTT.

The chain recombines TRBV29-1 with TRBJ2-7, with D possibly TRBD2 on 5 matching bases. V lost 6 bases to trimming and J lost 4 bases, with 16 bases between them. Germline V gene sequence: CDR1 SQVTM, CDR2 ANQGSEA. The CDR3 sequence is 13 residues long. CDR3 DNA: TGCAGCGTGGCGGGCCGGGGTCCGTACGAGCAGTACTTC. Translating gives CSVAGRGPYEQYF.

The chain has TRBV15 and TRBJ2-2; 7 positions agree with TRBD1. Germline lookup yields CDR1 LNHNV and CDR2 YYDKDF (reference sequence). The CDR3 sequence is 18 residues long. V lost 4 bases, J lost 1 base, and 12 bases stayed unmatched. This CDR3 is CATSKDDRALRNTGELFF. CDR3 coding DNA: TGTGCCACCAGCAAGGATGACAGGGCCCTACGGAACACCGGGGAGCTGTTTTTT.

The chain recombines TRBV12-3 or TRBV12-4 with TRBJ2-2; D unresolved. Trimming stripped 1 base from V and 1 base from J, with 7 bases between. The CDR3 totals 15 residues. The CDR3 DNA sequence: TGTGCCAGCAGTTTAGACCCCAAGAACACCGGGGAGCTGTTTTTT. The encoded protein is CASSLDPKNTGELFF.

This clonotype was observed a handful of times. The chain employs TRBV25-1 and TRBJ1-2; perhaps TRBD1 as D (5 bases). CDR3 length: 13 amino acids. The ends were cut back, 3 bases at V and 4 bases at J, with 9 bases in the middle. Germline V gene sequence: CDR1 MGHDK, CDR2 SYGVNS. This CDR3 is CASSDWGTYGYTF. In DNA, the CDR3 is TGTGCCAGCAGTGATTGGGGGACCTATGGCTACACCTTC.

This sequence joins TRBV20-1 and TRBJ1-2; no reliable D call. Germline V lookup: CDR1 DFQATT, CDR2 SNEGSKA (reference sequence). The ends were cut back, 1 base at V and 7 bases at J, with 19 bases in the middle. The length of the CDR3 is 15 residues. CDR3 in amino acids: CSARVMVWEDSGYTF. In DNA, the CDR3 is TGCAGTGCTAGAGTTATGGTCTGGGAGGACTCTGGCTACACCTTC.

This CDR3 reads CASSQSPGGIQETQYF. CDR3 coding DNA: TGTGCCAGCAGCCAAAGCCCGGGGGGGATTCAAGAGACCCAGTACTTC. V usage is TRBV4-2 and J usage is TRBJ2-5, with TRBD2 matching 8 bases. The CDR3 extends over 16 amino acids. V was clipped by 2 bases and J by 2 bases; unmatched bases: 7. Per the germline V gene, CDR1 is LGHNA and CDR2 is YNFKEQ.

The chain combines TRBV15 with TRBJ2-2; 8 bases map to TRBD2. The germline gives CDR1 LNHNV, CDR2 YYDKDF (reference sequence). The CDR3 has 14 residues. Unmatched junction bases numbered 8, after V lost 8 bases and J lost 6 bases. This chain's CDR3 is CATAPGLEAGELFF. CDR3 in DNA: TGTGCCACCGCTCCGGGACTAGAGGCCGGGGAGCTGTTTTTT. The whole variable domain, filled in from reference TRBV15 and TRBJ2-2, reads DAMVIQNPRYQVTQFGKPVTLSCSQTLNHNVMYWYQQKSSQAPKLLFHYYDKDFNNEADTPDNFQSRRPNTSFCFLDIRSPGLGDTAMYLCATAPGLEAGELFFGEGSRLTVL.

The V call is TRBV10-3, the J call TRBJ1-2; 8 nucleotides match TRBD1. Germline-derived CDR1 and CDR2 are ENHRY and SYGVKD. CDR3 length equals 14 residues. Trimming took 7 bases from V and 6 from J; bases not matched to a gene: 10. The CDR3, as DNA: TGTGCCATCATGCCAGGGGGCGGTGTCGATGGCTACACCTTC. Amino acid sequence: CAIMPGGGVDGYTF.

The genes are TRBV10-3 and TRBJ1-2, with a tentative D call TRBD1 (6 bases). The ends were cut back, 7 bases at V and 6 bases at J, with 15 bases in the middle. Looked up from germline, CDR1 is ENHRY and CDR2 is SYGVKD. There are 13 residues in the CDR3. The chain's CDR3 is CAITPMAGDGYTF. The CDR3 DNA sequence: TGTGCCATCACTCCCATGGCAGGGGATGGCTACACCTTC.